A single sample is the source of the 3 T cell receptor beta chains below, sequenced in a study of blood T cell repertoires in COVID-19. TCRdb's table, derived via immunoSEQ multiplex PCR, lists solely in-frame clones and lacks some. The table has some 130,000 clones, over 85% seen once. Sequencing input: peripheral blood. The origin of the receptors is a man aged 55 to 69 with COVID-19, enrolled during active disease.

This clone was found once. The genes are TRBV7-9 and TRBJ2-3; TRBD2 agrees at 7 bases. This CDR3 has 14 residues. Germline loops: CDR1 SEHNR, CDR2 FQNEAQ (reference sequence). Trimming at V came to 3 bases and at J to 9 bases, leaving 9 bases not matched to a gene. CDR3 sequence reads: CASSFGRERGTQYF. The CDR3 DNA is TGTGCCAGCAGCTTCGGGCGGGAGCGAGGCACGCAGTATTTT.

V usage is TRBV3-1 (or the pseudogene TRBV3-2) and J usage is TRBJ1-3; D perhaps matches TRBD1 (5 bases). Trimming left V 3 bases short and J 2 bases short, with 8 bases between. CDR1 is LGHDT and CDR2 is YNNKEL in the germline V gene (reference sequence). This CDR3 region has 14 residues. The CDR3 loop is CASSQGRAGNTIYF. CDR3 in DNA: TGTGCCAGCAGCCAGGGCAGGGCTGGAAACACCATATATTTT.

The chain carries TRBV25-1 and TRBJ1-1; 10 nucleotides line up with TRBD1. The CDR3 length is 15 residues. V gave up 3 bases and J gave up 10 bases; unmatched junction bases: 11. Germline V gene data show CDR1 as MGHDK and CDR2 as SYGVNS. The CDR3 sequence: CASSEGGQGIIGAFF. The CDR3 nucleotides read TGTGCCAGCAGTGAGGGGGGACAGGGGATTATTGGAGCTTTCTTT.